The rows below give T cell receptor beta chains drawn from one sample of a study of cytomegalovirus exposure and HLA in healthy donors. Measured with immunoSEQ multiplex PCR; TCRdb has only the in-frame clones, and not every one. The sample carries approximately 150,000 clones, around 75% recorded once. The sample was PBMCs. The receptors stem from a man aged 18 to 35 in good health and CMV-seropositive. CDR3s include the opening cysteine and the closing phenylalanine or tryptophan. D genes are given only for firm matches. Expanded clones get a size class; other rows say once, few or many, or leave the size out.

V gene: TRBV19; D gene: .; J gene: TRBJ2-1; clone size: .; CDR3 DNA: TGTGCCAGTACTGCGGGACCCCCGCCTTTCGATGAGCAGTTCTTC; CDR3 protein: CASTAGPPPFDEQFF
V gene: TRBV9; D gene: .; J gene: TRBJ1-6; clone size: .; CDR3 DNA: TGTGCCAGCAGCGTAGGAGGGGGTTTAGGATCACCCCTCCACTTT; CDR3 protein: CASSVGGGLGSPLHF
V gene: TRBV7-8; D gene: .; J gene: TRBJ1-3; clone size: once; CDR3 DNA: TGTGCCAGCAGCTTAGACAGGGTGACTGGAAACACCATATATTTT; CDR3 protein: CASSLDRVTGNTIYF
V gene: TRBV19; D gene: .; J gene: TRBJ1-1; clone size: few; CDR3 DNA: TGTGCCAGTAGTGAGGGGGTACGGACTGAAGCTTTCTTT; CDR3 protein: CASSEGVRTEAFF
V gene: TRBV7-3; D gene: .; J gene: TRBJ2-2; clone size: .; CDR3 DNA: TGTGCCAGCAGCCTAAGGCGGGGAGCTAACACCGGGGAGCTGTTTTTT; CDR3 protein: CASSLRRGANTGELFF
V gene: TRBV11-2; D gene: .; J gene: TRBJ1-3; clone size: .; CDR3 DNA: TGTGCCAGCAGCTTAGATACGGTTTCTGGAAACACCATATATTTT; CDR3 protein: CASSLDTVSGNTIYF
V gene: TRBV7-9; D gene: .; J gene: TRBJ1-1; clone size: .; CDR3 DNA: TGTTCCAGCAGAGAGGGGAACACTGAAGCTTTCTTT; CDR3 protein: CSSREGNTEAFF
V gene: TRBV7-8; D gene: TRBD1; J gene: TRBJ1-2; clone size: .; CDR3 DNA: TGTGCCAGCAGCCCCTTACAGGGGGCTGGCTATGGCTACACCTTC; CDR3 protein: CASSPLQGAGYGYTF
V gene: TRBV9; D gene: .; J gene: TRBJ1-2; clone size: .; CDR3 DNA: TGTGCCAGCAGCCTAACCTCATCCACTCAGCGTGGCTACACCTTC; CDR3 protein: CASSLTSSTQRGYTF
V gene: TRBV6-1; D gene: .; J gene: TRBJ1-5; clone size: few; CDR3 DNA: TGTGCCAGCAAGCAGGGGATAAGCAATCAGCCCCAGCATTTT; CDR3 protein: CASKQGISNQPQHF
V gene: TRBV9; D gene: .; J gene: TRBJ1-1; clone size: .; CDR3 DNA: TGTGCCAGCAATTCGGGACACCGGAACACTGAAGCTTTCTTT; CDR3 protein: CASNSGHRNTEAFF
V gene: TRBV9; D gene: .; J gene: TRBJ1-2; clone size: .; CDR3 DNA: TGTGCCAGCAGCCCGGACAGTTACTATGGCTACACCTTC; CDR3 protein: CASSPDSYYGYTF
V gene: TRBV2; D gene: .; J gene: TRBJ1-4; clone size: .; CDR3 DNA: TGTGCCAGCAGTGAAATTTTAACAGACAATAATGAAAAACTGTTTTTT; CDR3 protein: CASSEILTDNNEKLFF
V gene: TRBV27; D gene: TRBD2; J gene: TRBJ2-1; clone size: few; CDR3 DNA: TGTGCCAGCAGTTTCCGGGGGGGTTACAATGAGCAGTTCTTC; CDR3 protein: CASSFRGGYNEQFF
V gene: TRBV5-1; D gene: .; J gene: TRBJ2-1; clone size: .; CDR3 DNA: TGCGCCAGCGAGAAAGGACTGAGTGGTAGTGAGCAGTTCTTC; CDR3 protein: CASEKGLSGSEQFF
V gene: TRBV5-8; D gene: .; J gene: TRBJ2-5; clone size: .; CDR3 DNA: TGTGCCAGCAGCCGTGTCAGGGGTCAAGGGCAAGAGACCCAGTACTTC; CDR3 protein: CASSRVRGQGQETQYF
V gene: TRBV6-5; D gene: TRBD1; J gene: TRBJ1-1; clone size: few; CDR3 DNA: TGTGCCAGCAGCCTCAGACAGGGGTCGAACACTGAAGCTTTCTTT; CDR3 protein: CASSLRQGSNTEAFF
V gene: TRBV28; D gene: .; J gene: TRBJ1-5; clone size: few; CDR3 DNA: TGTGCCAGCAGCCTAGGACTTATGAGCAATCAGCCCCAGCATTTT; CDR3 protein: CASSLGLMSNQPQHF
V gene: TRBV7-6; D gene: .; J gene: TRBJ1-6; clone size: .; CDR3 DNA: TGTGCCAGCAGCTTAGGTTCGTCAGGGAGGTATAATTCACCCCTCCACTTT; CDR3 protein: CASSLGSSGRYNSPLHF
V gene: TRBV19; D gene: TRBD1; J gene: TRBJ1-2; clone size: .; CDR3 DNA: TGTGCCAGTGGGGACAGGGGGCGCGATTATGGCTACACCTTC; CDR3 protein: CASGDRGRDYGYTF
V gene: TRBV2; D gene: .; J gene: TRBJ1-1; clone size: .; CDR3 DNA: TGTGCCAGCACTTTATATGACAAAGACACTGAAGCTTTCTTT; CDR3 protein: CASTLYDKDTEAFF
V gene: TRBV11-2; D gene: TRBD2; J gene: TRBJ2-5; clone size: few; CDR3 DNA: TGTGCCAGCAGTTGGGGGGGGGAGAGCGGGACCCAGTACTTC; CDR3 protein: CASSWGGESGTQYF
V gene: TRBV5-4; D gene: .; J gene: TRBJ1-1; clone size: .; CDR3 DNA: TGTGCCAGCAGCGAAAGAACGGGACTCATTAACACTGAAGCTTTCTTT; CDR3 protein: CASSERTGLINTEAFF